These 26 T cell receptor beta chains were all obtained from the same sample, sequenced in a study of shared clonotypes between healthy human individuals. Assay used: immunoSEQ multiplex PCR; TCRdb lists only in-frame clones, some missing. The table shows over 2,000,000 clones, with 80% to 95% occurring only once. Selected positively for CCR7 and CD45RO-negative, naive CD8 cells excluded terminally differentiated effector memory CD45RA+ cells. Sequenced sample: naive CD8+ T cells from PBMCs. The receptors were sampled from a man younger than 30 in good health. Some clones in this sample may be carry-over from other donors' samples.

The chain uses TRBV7-6 and TRBJ1-2; a possible D gene is TRBD1 (5 bases). CDR3 length equals 14 residues. V was trimmed by 5 bases and J by 6 bases, leaving 16 bases between them. Germline V gene sequence: CDR1 SGHVS, CDR2 FNYEAQ. The CDR3 protein is CASSPRDWRNGYTF. DNA for the CDR3: TGTGCCAGCAGCCCCCGGGACTGGAGAAATGGCTACACCTTC. Based on the CDR3 plus reference TRBV7-6 and TRBJ1-2, the full variable domain is GAGVSQSPRYKVTKRGQDVALRCDPISGHVSLYWYRQALGQGPEFLTYFNYEAQQDKSGLPNDRFSAERPEGSISTLTIQRTEQRDSAMYRCASSPRDWRNGYTFGSGTRLTVV.

As regards this clone: Other DNA sequences within the sample encode an identical CDR3. The chain employs TRBV19 and TRBJ1-1; possible D gene TRBD1, 5 bases. The V end was cut by 3 bases, the J end by 5 bases, with 10 bases between. Germline V gene lookup returns CDR1 LNHDA and CDR2 SQIVND (reference sequence). This CDR3 is built from 13 residues. CDR3 DNA sequence: TGTGCCAGTAGTATTTTGGGGGAAACTGAAGCTTTCTTT. Amino acid sequence: CASSILGETEAFF.

The chain couples TRBV6-1 to TRBJ2-7; 9 bases match TRBD1. The CDR3 runs to 15 residues. Germline-derived CDR1 and CDR2 are MNHNS and SASEGT. J gave up 3 bases and V 4 bases, and 7 bases lay outside the gene matches. CDR3 nucleotides: TGTGCCAGCAGTGCACCCGGACAGGGGCGCTACGAGCAGTACTTC. This encodes CASSAPGQGRYEQYF.

Only one count was recorded for this clone. The chain has TRBV19 and TRBJ1-4; D is perhaps TRBD1 (6 bases). Trimming took 2 bases from V and 3 from J, leaving 13 bases between them. CDR1 is LNHDA, CDR2 SQIVND, per germline (reference sequence). This CDR3 contains 16 residues. Here the CDR3 DNA reads TGTGCCAGTAGTATAAACCCAGGGGCGGCTAATGAAAAACTGTTTTTT. Translation gives CASSINPGAANEKLFF.

The rearrangement joins TRBV28 to TRBJ2-7, with D possibly being TRBD1 (5 bases). V gave up 6 bases and J gave up 2 bases, with 17 bases separating them. CDR3 length: 15 amino acids. Germline CDR1 is MDHEN and CDR2 is SYDVKM. CDR3: CASSLALAGTYEQYF. CDR3 sequence (DNA): TGTGCCAGCAGCTTAGCCTTGGCAGGGACCTACGAGCAGTACTTC.

J is TRBJ1-2 and V is TRBV9, with 9 bases aligning to TRBD1. From germline, CDR1 is SGDLS and CDR2 YYNGEE. With 4 bases clipped from V and 2 bases from J, the junction kept 9 bases outside the gene matches. This CDR3 has 16 residues. CDR3 in amino acids: CASSLSRTGANYGYTF. DNA for the CDR3: TGTGCCAGCAGCTTGAGTCGGACAGGGGCCAACTATGGCTACACCTTC.

The chain employs TRBV4-1 and TRBJ2-3; D might be TRBD2 (6 bases). The CDR3 length is 16 residues. CDR1 and CDR2 (germline): MGHRA, YSYEKL. Trimming shortened V by 1 base and J by 0 bases, and 11 bases separated the two germline ends. DNA of the CDR3: TGCGCCAGCAGCCAAGGGCCGGGGGAGAGCACAGATACGCAGTATTTT. It yields the protein CASSQGPGESTDTQYF.

The chain recombines TRBV28 with TRBJ1-2; the match to TRBD1 covers 7 bases. The V gene's germline CDR1 is MDHEN and CDR2 SYDVKM. Unmatched junction bases numbered 11, after V lost 6 bases and J lost 4 bases. This CDR3 spans 15 amino acids. In nucleotides, the CDR3 is TGTGCCAGCAGCCCGTCTGGACAGGAGGGCTATGGCTACACCTTC. Protein product: CASSPSGQEGYGYTF.

The V call is TRBV29-1, the J call TRBJ1-2; a weak D match, TRBD1 (5 bases). Trimming shortened V by 6 bases and J by 7 bases, and 27 bases separated the two germline ends. The germline CDR1 and CDR2 sequences are SQVTM and ANQGSEA. This CDR3 is built from 16 residues. The CDR3 DNA reads as TGCAGCGTGCCTCTGAGAGGGTCGGGGGGTTCAGCTGGCTACACCTTC. The encoded protein is CSVPLRGSGGSAGYTF. Drawing the rest from reference TRBV29-1 and TRBJ1-2, the complete variable domain is SAVISQKPSRDICQRGTSLTIQCQVDSQVTMMFWYRQQPGQSLTLIATANQGSEATYESGFVIDKFPISRPNLTFSTLTVSNMSPEDSSIYLCSVPLRGSGGSAGYTFGSGTRLTVV.

CDR3 DNA: TGTGCCTGGACCTGGGGAGGTTATGGCTACACCTTC. Translating it yields CAWTWGGYGYTF. This chain uses TRBV30 with TRBJ1-2; D call uncertain. The V end was cut by 4 bases, the J end by 5 bases, with 11 bases between. The CDR3 has 12 amino acids. CDR1 and CDR2 from the germline V gene are GTSNPN and SVGIG (reference sequence).

A few counts support this clone. This chain uses TRBV16 with TRBJ1-5, with 7 bases lining up with TRBD1. Germline values: CDR1 KGHSY, CDR2 FQNENV. Trimming cost V 2 bases and J 2 bases; bases outside gene matches: 0. The CDR3 sequence is 14 residues long. CDR3 nucleotides: TGTGCCAGCAGCCAAACAGGGGGCAATCAGCCCCAGCATTTT. It codes for CASSQTGGNQPQHF.

This clone came up once. J is TRBJ2-7 and V is TRBV28; the match to TRBD2 covers 7 bases. The CDR3 sequence is 17 residues long. Per germline, CDR1 MDHEN and CDR2 SYDVKM. After removal of 5 bases from V and 0 bases from J, the junction contained 13 bases not matched to a gene. The CDR3 DNA sequence: TGTGCCAGCAGTCCCCTCGTGGGCGGGAGCCGCTCCTACGAGCAGTACTTC. Translating it yields CASSPLVGGSRSYEQYF.

This chain uses TRBV11-3 with TRBJ2-7, with TRBD2 matching over 8 bases. J lost 2 bases, V lost 1 base, and 1 base had no gene match. The CDR3 sequence is 14 residues long. CDR1 and CDR2 (germline): SGHNT, YENEEA. CDR3 nucleotide sequence: TGTGCCAGCAGCTTAGTTAGCGGGACCTACGAGCAGTACTTC. It codes for CASSLVSGTYEQYF.

The genes are TRBV5-1 and TRBJ2-7; no clear D. The germline gives CDR1 SGHRS, CDR2 YFSETQ. CDR3 length: 13 amino acids. V lost 0 bases and J 2 bases, leaving 6 bases between the germline ends. CDR3 bases: TGCGCCAGCAGCTTGGACTATACCTACGAGCAGTACTTC. This sequence encodes CASSLDYTYEQYF.

The V call is TRBV7-9, the J call TRBJ1-1; D not certain. Trimming stripped 8 bases from V and 3 bases from J, with 4 bases between. In germline, CDR1 is SEHNR, CDR2 FQNEAQ (reference sequence). CDR3 length: 10 residues. CDR3 nucleotide sequence: TGTGCCAGCGGACACACTGAAGCTTTCTTT. Translated: CASGHTEAFF.

This clone was detected only a few times. The chain employs TRBV19 and TRBJ1-1; D gene ambiguous. The germline V gene has CDR1 LNHDA and CDR2 SQIVND (reference sequence). The ends were cut back, 5 bases at V and 0 bases at J, with 10 bases in the middle. The CDR3 contains 14 residues. The CDR3 DNA reads as TGTGCCAGTAGTTCGAGTCAGATGAACACTGAAGCTTTCTTT. Its protein is CASSSSQMNTEAFF. Together with reference TRBV19 and TRBJ1-1, the CDR3 gives the full variable domain: DGGITQSPKYLFRKEGQNVTLSCEQNLNHDAMYWYRQDPGQGLRLIYYSQIVNDFQKGDIAEGYSVSREKKESFPLTVTSAQKNPTAFYLCASSSSQMNTEAFFGQGTRLTVV.

As for this clone: This same CDR3 is encoded by further DNA sequences in the sample. The CDR3 nucleotides are TGCGCCAGCAGCCAAGATCCCGGGAGATACAATCAGCCCCAGCATTTT. As protein: CASSQDPGRYNQPQHF. The chain links TRBV4-1 to TRBJ1-5; D gene ambiguous. V was shortened by 0 bases and J by 3 bases, with 12 bases between the two germline ends. Per the germline V gene, CDR1 is MGHRA and CDR2 is YSYEKL. The CDR3 runs to 16 residues.

CDR3: CASSVGTSNYNEQFF. The CDR3 DNA reads TGTGCCAGTAGTGTCGGGACTAGCAACTACAATGAGCAGTTCTTC. The chain couples TRBV19 to TRBJ2-1, with TRBD2 identical over 9 bases. Trimming cost V 5 bases and J 3 bases; bases outside gene matches: 5. Per the germline V gene, CDR1 is LNHDA and CDR2 is SQIVND (reference sequence). CDR3 size: 15 residues.

This chain links TRBV5-8 with TRBJ2-7; 8 nucleotides agree with TRBD1. The V gene's germline CDR1 is SGHTS and CDR2 YDEGEE. Trimming took 9 bases from V and 9 from J; bases not matched to a gene: 2. This CDR3 has 9 residues. CDR3 in amino acids: CAIGTGQYF. The CDR3 DNA is TGTGCCATTGGGACAGGGCAGTACTTC.

The gene calls are TRBV7-8 and TRBJ2-5, with D unresolved. This CDR3 spans 14 amino acids. V lost 2 bases and J lost 1, with 8 bases in between. CDR1 SGHVS and CDR2 FQNEAQ come from the germline V gene. CDR3 coding DNA: TGTGCCAGCAGCTTATGGACGGCCCAAGAGACCCAGTACTTC. Translating gives CASSLWTAQETQYF.

The rearrangement links TRBV7-9 to TRBJ2-1; TRBD2 matches at 12 bases. This CDR3 comprises 15 residues. J was trimmed by 8 bases and V by 4 bases; bases with no gene match: 6. Looked up from germline, CDR1 is SEHNR and CDR2 is FQNEAQ (reference sequence). The CDR3 nucleotides read TGTGCCAGCAGCTCCCCCCTAGCGGGAGGGCATGAGCAGTTCTTC. As protein: CASSSPLAGGHEQFF.

The CDR3: CASSPDMYGYTF. DNA of the CDR3: TGTGCCAGCAGTCCCGACATGTATGGCTACACCTTC. This chain uses TRBV27 with TRBJ1-2; D is unclear. Germline CDR1 and CDR2: MNHEY and SMNVEV (reference sequence). CDR3 length: 12 amino acids. V gave up 5 bases and J gave up 5 bases, with 9 bases separating them.

This chain joins TRBV4-3 and TRBJ2-2, with D hard to call. The CDR3 sequence is 16 residues long. Germline V gives CDR1 LGHNA, CDR2 YSLEER. V was clipped by 3 bases and J by 3 bases, with 14 bases between them. For the CDR3, the DNA is TGCGCCAGCAGCCAGACCGTCGGTCGGGACACCGGGGAGCTGTTTTTT. Its translation is CASSQTVGRDTGELFF.

J is TRBJ1-5 and V is TRBV5-1, with a possible D match to TRBD1 (6 bases). CDR3 length: 14 amino acids. CDR1 and CDR2 (germline): SGHRS, YFSETQ. V gave up 3 bases and J gave up 2 bases, with 9 bases separating them. The CDR3 loop reads CASSSEGGNQPQHF. The CDR3 DNA is TGCGCCAGCAGCTCCGAGGGGGGCAATCAGCCCCAGCATTTT. Complete variable domain (other parts from reference TRBV5-1 and TRBJ1-5): KAGVTQTPRYLIKTRGQQVTLSCSPISGHRSVSWYQQTPGQGLQFLFEYFSETQRNKGNFPGRFSGRQFSNSRSEMNVSTLELGDSALYLCASSSEGGNQPQHFGDGTRLSIL.

The chain joins TRBV4-2 to TRBJ2-1; maybe TRBD2 (6 bases). The V end was cut by 4 bases, the J end by 4 bases, with 17 bases between. Germline lookup yields CDR1 LGHNA and CDR2 YNFKEQ. The CDR3 is 16 amino acids. The CDR3 DNA reads as TGTGCCAGCAGCCCCCAGGAGGGAGCGGAATACAATGAGCAGTTCTTC. Translation: CASSPQEGAEYNEQFF.

The chain couples TRBV13 to TRBJ1-2, with D perhaps matching TRBD1 (5 bases). Trimming took off 4 bases at V and 6 bases at J, with 21 bases between the two ends. CDR1 is PRHDT and CDR2 is FYEKMQ in the germline V gene (reference sequence). The CDR3 contains 16 residues. DNA for the CDR3: TGTGCCAGCAGCTCCCCTAACGGTCGGGGGATCGATGGCTACACCTTC. This gives the protein CASSSPNGRGIDGYTF.